This TCR beta chain was recorded in a study of post-analysis software for immune sequencing data. Study results and limitations: Five TRBV segments (TRBV5-6, TRBV5-1 and TRBV20-1 among them) occurred more frequently in patients than in controls. Those with multiple sclerosis, the patient group, showed significantly lower normalized Chao1 diversity than controls.

About this clonotype itself: What it binds is unknown.

cDNA libraries for TCR beta contained unique molecular identifiers. TCRdb re-called the PCR reads through MiXCR, storing one row per CDR3 protein. This sample has roughly 800,000 distinct CDR3 sequences; roughly 58% occur once, and the top ten carry over 4%. CDR3 length equals 16 residues. The trim removed 1 base at V and 4 bases at J, leaving 1 base unmatched. The germline V gene has CDR1 LNHNV and CDR2 YYDKDF (reference sequence). This chain connects TRBV15 to TRBJ2-1; 13 nucleotides match TRBD2. What was sequenced was blood. The sequence came from a girl aged 10 to 17 with multiple sclerosis. The CDR3 region has the DNA TGTGCCACCAGCAGAGTGGGACTAGCGGGATACAATGAGCAGTTCTTC. It codes for CATSRVGLAGYNEQFF.